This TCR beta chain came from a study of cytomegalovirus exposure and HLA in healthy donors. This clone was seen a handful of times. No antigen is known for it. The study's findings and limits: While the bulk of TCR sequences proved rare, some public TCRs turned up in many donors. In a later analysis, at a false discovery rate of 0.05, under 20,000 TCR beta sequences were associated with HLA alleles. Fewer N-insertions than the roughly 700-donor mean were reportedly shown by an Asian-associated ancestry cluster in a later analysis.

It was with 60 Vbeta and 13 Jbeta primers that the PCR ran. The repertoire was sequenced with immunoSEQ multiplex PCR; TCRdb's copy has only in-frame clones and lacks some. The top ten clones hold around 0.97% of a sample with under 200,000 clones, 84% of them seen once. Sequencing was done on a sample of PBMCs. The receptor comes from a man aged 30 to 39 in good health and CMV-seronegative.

CDR3 region: CASRTVEGQGATEAFF. CDR3 DNA: TGTGCCAGTCGAACCGTCGAGGGACAGGGGGCAACTGAAGCTTTCTTT. The chain carries TRBV19 and TRBJ1-1; 12 nucleotides agree with TRBD1. The V gene end was trimmed by 8 bases and the J gene end by 5 bases; junction bases not matched to a gene: 12. Germline-derived CDR1 and CDR2 are LNHDA and SQIVND (reference sequence). The CDR3 extends over 16 amino acids.